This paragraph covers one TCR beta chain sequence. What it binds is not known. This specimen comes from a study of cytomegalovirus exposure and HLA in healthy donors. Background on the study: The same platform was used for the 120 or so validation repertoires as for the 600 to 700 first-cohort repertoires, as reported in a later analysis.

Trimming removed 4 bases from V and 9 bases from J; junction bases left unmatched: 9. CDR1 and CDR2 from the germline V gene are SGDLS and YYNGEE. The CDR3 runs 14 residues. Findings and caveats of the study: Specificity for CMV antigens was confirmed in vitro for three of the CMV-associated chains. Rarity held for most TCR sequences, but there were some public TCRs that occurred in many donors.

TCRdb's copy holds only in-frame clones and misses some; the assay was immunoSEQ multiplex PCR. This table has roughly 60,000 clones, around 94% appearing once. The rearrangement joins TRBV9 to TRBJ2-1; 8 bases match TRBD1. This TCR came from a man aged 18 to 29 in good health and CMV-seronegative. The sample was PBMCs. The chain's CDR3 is CASSSGGASPEQFF. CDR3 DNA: TGTGCCAGCAGCTCAGGGGGCGCATCCCCTGAGCAGTTCTTC.